The next 22 T cell receptor beta chains were all read from a single sample in a study of T cell responses to AZD1222 COVID-19 vaccine. Repertoires were generated with immunoSEQ multiplex PCR, while TCRdb's copy carries only in-frame clones and drops some. The sample gives about 190,000 clones, approximately 91% of which show up once; roughly 0.99% is in the top ten. Sequencing used peripheral blood, obtained on day 0 of AZD1222 vaccination. All receptors derive from an adult in good health.

The chain recombines TRBV19 with TRBJ2-2; D call uncertain. V was cut by 7 bases and J by 3 bases, with 12 bases left in between. The CDR3 has 14 amino acids. The germline V gene encodes CDR1 LNHDA and CDR2 SQIVND (reference sequence). CDR3 residues: CASMRPRYTGELFF. CDR3 coding DNA: TGTGCCAGTATGAGACCGCGGTACACCGGGGAGCTGTTTTTT.

This clone has only one observation. This chain uses TRBV7-9 with TRBJ2-7, with TRBD1 identical over 7 bases. CDR1 is SEHNR, CDR2 FQNEAQ, per germline (reference sequence). J gave up 4 bases and V 6 bases, and 15 bases lay outside the gene matches. The CDR3 is made up of 16 amino acids. Here the CDR3 reads CASSYKSLGQKYEQYF. CDR3 DNA: TGTGCCAGCAGTTACAAGTCGTTGGGACAGAAATACGAGCAGTACTTC.

This sequence joins TRBV14 and TRBJ2-5, with D unclear. The germline V gene has CDR1 SGHDN and CDR2 FVKESK. Trimming shortened V by 4 bases and J by 0 bases, and 12 bases separated the two germline ends. The length of the CDR3 is 15 residues. The CDR3 protein is CASSPGSRNQETQYF. CDR3 bases: TGTGCCAGCAGCCCCGGGTCACGGAACCAAGAGACCCAGTACTTC.

This clone was found a few times. This rearrangement joins TRBV15 to TRBJ1-1; 12 bases map to TRBD1. Trimming removed 5 bases from V and 8 bases from J; junction bases left unmatched: 6. The CDR3 runs to 14 residues. Germline V gene data show CDR1 as LNHNV and CDR2 as YYDKDF (reference sequence). CDR3 DNA sequence: TGTGCCACCAGCCCCGGGACAGGGGGCTTCGAAGCTTTCTTT. As protein: CATSPGTGGFEAFF.

V and J are TRBV7-2 and TRBJ2-6; D is perhaps TRBD2 (6 bases). The CDR3 length is 18 residues. The V gene's germline CDR1 is SGHTA and CDR2 FQGNSA. V was shortened by 1 base and J by 1 base, with 14 bases between the two germline ends. The CDR3: CASSLVGGEPSGANVLTF. The CDR3 coding sequence is TGTGCCAGCAGCTTAGTGGGGGGTGAGCCGTCTGGGGCCAACGTCCTGACTTTC.

V and J are TRBV3-1 (or the pseudogene TRBV3-2) and TRBJ2-3, with 10 bases fitting TRBD2. Germline V gene sequence: CDR1 LGHDT, CDR2 YNNKEL (reference sequence). The length of the CDR3 is 18 residues. Trimming took 6 bases from V and 3 from J; bases not matched to a gene: 15. For the CDR3, the DNA is TGTGCCAGCAGAACCCAAGTCGGTAGCGGGAGGTGGACAGATACGCAGTATTTT. Its translation is CASRTQVGSGRWTDTQYF.

This chain links TRBV7-6 with TRBJ1-2; 10 positions agree with TRBD1. The CDR3 runs 13 residues. V shed 4 bases and J 10 bases; nucleotides not matched to a gene: 6. Germline lookup yields CDR1 SGHVS and CDR2 FNYEAQ. The CDR3, as DNA: TGTGCCAGCAGCTCCGGACAGGGGGGGTTCTACACCTTC. It yields the protein CASSSGQGGFYTF.

This clone appeared a single time. The chain is built from TRBV7-2 and TRBJ2-3; D possibly uses TRBD1 or TRBD2 (5 bases each). Per germline, CDR1 SGHTA and CDR2 FQGNSA. The CDR3 contains 17 residues. V lost 1 base, J lost 2 bases, and 16 bases lay in between. The CDR3 nucleotides are TGTGCCAGCAGCTTAGGCTCAGGGACCTTATTCACAGATACGCAGTATTTT. Translation gives CASSLGSGTLFTDTQYF.

The rearrangement links TRBV5-6 to TRBJ1-2; D possibly corresponds to TRBD1 (5 bases). CDR3 size: 14 residues. V lost 2 bases, J lost 2 bases, and 10 bases lay in between. Germline CDR1 and CDR2: SGHDT and YYEEEE. The CDR3 nucleotides are TGTGCCAGCAGCTTTGAGGCAGGGAACTATGGCTACACCTTC. It encodes CASSFEAGNYGYTF.

The chain carries TRBV5-1 and TRBJ2-3, with TRBD2 identical over 9 bases. The V gene's germline CDR1 is SGHRS and CDR2 YFSETQ. The CDR3 is 16 amino acids. Trimming at V came to 6 bases and at J to 3 bases, leaving 11 bases not matched to a gene. The CDR3 region is CASISGNSGGTDTQYF. CDR3 DNA: TGCGCCAGCATATCCGGTAATAGCGGGGGAACAGATACGCAGTATTTT.

The chain couples TRBV16 to TRBJ1-2, with D unresolved. Germline V CDR1 and CDR2: KGHSY, FQNENV. The CDR3 runs 15 residues. Between the trimmed V and J ends, which lost 0 bases and 0 bases, there was a span of 8 bases. The CDR3 DNA sequence: TGTGCCAGCAGCCAATCTCTTACTACTAACTATGGCTACACCTTC. This gives the protein CASSQSLTTNYGYTF.

V gene TRBV6-2 or TRBV6-3 combines with J gene TRBJ2-2; TRBD1 agrees at 7 bases. The CDR3 spans 14 residues. With 4 bases clipped from V and 1 base from J, the junction kept 0 bases outside the gene matches. Germline assignment: CDR1 MNHEY and CDR2 SVGEGT. In DNA form, the CDR3 reads TGTGCCAGCAGTTCAGGGGGGAACACCGGGGAGCTGTTTTTT. This codes for CASSSGGNTGELFF.

V usage is TRBV5-1 and J usage is TRBJ2-5, with 7 bases that match TRBD2. CDR3 size: 15 residues. Trimming at V came to 3 bases and at J to 5 bases, leaving 10 bases not matched to a gene. The germline V gene encodes CDR1 SGHRS and CDR2 YFSETQ. CDR3: CASSYQTAGSETQYF. In nucleotides, the CDR3 is TGCGCCAGCAGCTACCAGACAGCGGGGTCGGAGACCCAGTACTTC.

The genes are TRBV18 and TRBJ2-3, with 11 bases that match TRBD2. J gave up 6 bases and V 3 bases, and 17 bases lay outside the gene matches. The length of the CDR3 is 19 residues. The germline gives CDR1 KGHSH, CDR2 LQKENI. CDR3 DNA sequence: TGTGCCAGCTCACCGATTATCACGACTAGCGGGGAGTATGCGGATACGCAGTATTTT. Translating it yields CASSPIITTSGEYADTQYF.

This chain uses TRBV19 with TRBJ1-5; tentatively, D is TRBD1 (5 bases). The CDR3 length is 15 residues. The V gene's germline CDR1 is LNHDA and CDR2 SQIVND (reference sequence). The germline V and J ends were trimmed by 7 bases and 1 base, with 14 bases remaining between them. In DNA form, the CDR3 reads TGTGCCAGTACCCCTGGCAGGGCGAGCAATCAGCCCCAGCATTTT. Translating gives CASTPGRASNQPQHF.

This chain links TRBV5-1 with TRBJ2-2, with D maybe TRBD2 (5 bases). In germline, CDR1 is SGHRS, CDR2 YFSETQ. V was cut by 0 bases and J by 0 bases, with 6 bases left in between. This CDR3 has 15 amino acids. CDR3 region: CASSLGRANTGELFF. Here the CDR3 DNA reads TGCGCCAGCAGCTTGGGGCGGGCGAACACCGGGGAGCTGTTTTTT.

The rearrangement links TRBV11-2 to TRBJ2-4, with 7 bases that match TRBD1. The CDR3 has 15 residues. Germline trimming cut 2 bases from V and 4 bases from J; bases unmatched to any gene: 5. CDR1 is SGHAT, CDR2 FQNNGV, per germline. CDR3 sequence reads: CASSLPGQKKNIQYF. The CDR3 bases are TGTGCCAGCAGCTTACCGGGACAGAAGAAAAACATTCAGTACTTC.

This chain links TRBV11-2 with TRBJ1-2, with TRBD1 as a possible D gene (5 bases). This CDR3 comprises 13 residues. V was shortened by 0 bases and J by 6 bases, with 8 bases between the two germline ends. Per germline, CDR1 SGHAT and CDR2 FQNNGV. In nucleotides, the CDR3 is TGTGCCAGCAGCTTAGATCTAGGGGATGGCTACACCTTC. It specifies CASSLDLGDGYTF.

This chain links TRBV20-1 with TRBJ2-7, with D perhaps matching TRBD2 (6 bases). The CDR3 covers 11 residues. Trimming stripped 1 base from V and 6 bases from J, with 7 bases between. Germline-derived CDR1 and CDR2 are DFQATT and SNEGSKA (reference sequence). The CDR3 coding sequence is TGCAGTGCTAGAGTCGGGGGCGAGCAGTACTTC. Encoded protein: CSARVGGEQYF.

J is TRBJ1-6 and V is TRBV19; 7 bases map to TRBD1. V lost 5 bases, J lost 9 bases, and 7 bases stayed unmatched. CDR3 size: 14 residues. Germline V lookup: CDR1 LNHDA, CDR2 SQIVND (reference sequence). The CDR3 loop is CASSPGQLVSPLHF. The CDR3 nucleotides read TGTGCCAGTAGTCCGGGACAGTTAGTTTCACCCCTCCACTTT.

The chain employs TRBV10-3 and TRBJ2-3; the match to TRBD2 covers 10 bases. The CDR3 is made up of 15 amino acids. The ends lost 10 bases at V and 6 bases at J; junction bases unmatched: 13. The germline CDR1 and CDR2 sequences are ENHRY and SYGVKD. The CDR3 DNA sequence: TGTGCCACCCTCCCAGCGGGAGGGAACTCGGATACGCAGTATTTT. Translating gives CATLPAGGNSDTQYF.

The chain has TRBV5-1 and TRBJ2-1; TRBD2 is a possible D gene (5 bases). Trimming took off 4 bases at V and 0 bases at J, with 14 bases between the two ends. Germline V lookup: CDR1 SGHRS, CDR2 YFSETQ. The CDR3 covers 16 residues. The CDR3 DNA follows: TGCGCCAGCAGCCGATCTAGCCTTAGCTCCTACAATGAGCAGTTCTTC. This sequence encodes CASSRSSLSSYNEQFF.